This passage covers 26 T cell receptor beta chains from one sample sequenced in a study of OX40 agonist ivuxolimab in advanced cancers. TCRdb keeps only in-frame clones here, not all; method: immunoSEQ multiplex PCR. The sample contains about 64,000 clones, roughly 80% of which appear only once. The sequencing here drew on CD4+ or CD8+ T cells sorted from blood, taken in a trial of the OX40 agonist ivuxolimab. These receptors all stem from an adult with an advanced solid tumor such as melanoma, head and neck, liver or kidney cancer.

The chain couples TRBV2 to TRBJ1-5; no firm D call. This CDR3 region has 13 residues. CDR1 and CDR2 (germline): SNHLY, FYNNEI. With 7 bases removed from V and 5 bases from J, the gap between germline ends came to 12 bases. In DNA, the CDR3 is TGTGCCAGCAATCGGCAGAGTGATCAGCCCCAGCATTTT. As protein: CASNRQSDQPQHF.

This rearrangement joins TRBV7-2 to TRBJ1-3; tentative D call: TRBD1 (6 bases). Looked up from germline, CDR1 is SGHTA and CDR2 is FQGNSA. Trimming pared 1 base from V and 0 bases from J, leaving 10 bases between. This CDR3 region has 16 residues. The CDR3 loop reads CASSLGQAPSGNTIYF. The CDR3 region has the DNA TGTGCCAGCAGCTTAGGACAGGCACCCTCTGGAAACACCATATATTTT.

This chain links TRBV7-2 with TRBJ2-5; TRBD1 matches at 7 bases. CDR3 size: 13 residues. The germline V gene has CDR1 SGHTA and CDR2 FQGNSA. With V trimmed by 6 bases and J by 2 bases, 3 bases remained unmatched. The CDR3 DNA reads as TGTGCCAGCAGTAGGGACAGACAAGAGACCCAGTACTTC. Its protein is CASSRDRQETQYF.

This clone was counted a single time. This chain joins TRBV7-9 and TRBJ1-2, with 11 bases matching TRBD1. This CDR3 has 15 residues. CDR1 SEHNR and CDR2 FQNEAQ come from the germline V gene (reference sequence). Unmatched junction bases numbered 6, after V lost 3 bases and J lost 6 bases. The CDR3 reads CASSLGTGGIDGYTF. The CDR3 region has the DNA TGTGCCAGCAGCTTGGGGACAGGGGGAATTGATGGCTACACCTTC. Variable domain in full (rest from reference TRBV7-9 and TRBJ1-2): DTGVSQNPRHKITKRGQNVTFRCDPISEHNRLYWYRQTLGQGPEFLTYFQNEAQLEKSRLLSDRFSAERPKGSFSTLEIQRTEQGDSAMYLCASSLGTGGIDGYTFGSGTRLTVV.

In its sample, this clone was seen once. V usage is TRBV19 and J usage is TRBJ1-5, with TRBD1 matching 11 bases. This CDR3 is built from 14 residues. From germline, CDR1 is LNHDA and CDR2 SQIVND (reference sequence). Unmatched junction bases numbered 3, after V lost 5 bases and J lost 6 bases. CDR3 bases: TGTGCCAGTAGTCGGGACAGGGGGACTCAGCCCCAGCATTTT. Translating gives CASSRDRGTQPQHF.

V usage is TRBV4-1 and J usage is TRBJ1-6; tentative D call: TRBD1 (5 bases). V was pared by 0 bases and J by 13 bases, with 16 bases between. The CDR3 length is 15 residues. The germline gives CDR1 MGHRA, CDR2 YSYEKL. The CDR3 sequence: CASSQDNLAGYPLHF. CDR3 DNA sequence: TGCGCCAGCAGCCAAGACAACCTAGCAGGGTACCCCCTCCACTTT.

This chain connects TRBV7-9 to TRBJ1-1, with unresolved D. The V gene's germline CDR1 is SEHNR and CDR2 FQNEAQ (reference sequence). V lost 2 bases, J lost 4 bases, and 5 bases lay in between. The CDR3 is made up of 12 amino acids. For the CDR3, the DNA is TGTGCCAGCAGCTTACGGGGCACTGAAGCTTTCTTT. Amino acids: CASSLRGTEAFF.

Remarks on this clone: At the DNA level, this CDR3 is encoded by other sequences in the same sample as well. The chain is built from TRBV5-4 and TRBJ2-6; no clear D gene. Germline-derived CDR1 and CDR2 are SGHNT and YYREEE (reference sequence). Trimming took 2 bases from V and 1 from J, leaving 1 base between them. The CDR3 consists of 13 residues. The CDR3 DNA sequence: TGTGCCAGCAGCTTTTCTGGGGCCAACGTCCTGACTTTC. Its protein is CASSFSGANVLTF.

This clone was observed a few times. V usage is TRBV20-1 and J usage is TRBJ1-2, with D uncertain. V was pared by 4 bases and J by 2 bases, with 2 bases between. From germline, CDR1 is DFQATT and CDR2 SNEGSKA (reference sequence). This CDR3 region has 10 residues. For the CDR3, the DNA is TGCAGTGCTACAAACTATGGCTACACCTTC. The encoded protein is CSATNYGYTF.

The chain employs TRBV15 and TRBJ1-1; 10 bases agree with TRBD1. This CDR3 has 15 residues. V lost 5 bases, J lost 3 bases, and 6 bases stayed unmatched. Germline assignment: CDR1 LNHNV and CDR2 YYDKDF (reference sequence). Here the CDR3 reads CATSGRTGGYTEAFF. In nucleotides, the CDR3 is TGTGCCACCAGCGGTCGGACAGGGGGTTACACTGAAGCTTTCTTT.

This clone was found once. The rearrangement uses TRBV15 and TRBJ2-1, with 7 bases fitting TRBD2. The CDR3 length is 16 residues. The germline gives CDR1 LNHNV, CDR2 YYDKDF (reference sequence). The V and J ends lost 1 base and 5 bases, in that order; junction bases with no gene match: 8. CDR3 in DNA: TGTGCCACCAGCAGAGGACGCGGGAGTATTAACAATGAGCAGTTCTTC. It is translated as CATSRGRGSINNEQFF.

This chain uses TRBV7-9 with TRBJ2-3; D gene unclear. The CDR3 sequence is 14 residues long. Between the trimmed V and J ends, which lost 5 bases and 0 bases, there was a span of 9 bases. Germline V CDR1 and CDR2: SEHNR, FQNEAQ (reference sequence). As DNA, the CDR3 is TGTGCCAGCAGCCAAGGCTTGAGCACAGATACGCAGTATTTT. Its translation is CASSQGLSTDTQYF. Complete variable domain (other parts from reference TRBV7-9 and TRBJ2-3): DTGVSQNPRHKITKRGQNVTFRCDPISEHNRLYWYRQTLGQGPEFLTYFQNEAQLEKSRLLSDRFSAERPKGSFSTLEIQRTEQGDSAMYLCASSQGLSTDTQYFGPGTRLTVL.

The rearrangement uses TRBV13 and TRBJ1-4, with TRBD1 matching 9 bases. Germline-derived CDR1 and CDR2 are PRHDT and FYEKMQ (reference sequence). The J segment lost 7 bases and the V segment lost 6 bases, leaving 6 bases of the junction unmatched. The CDR3 is made up of 14 amino acids. This CDR3 reads CASRPRDRVEKLFF. The CDR3 nucleotides read TGTGCCAGCAGGCCGCGGGACAGGGTTGAAAAACTGTTTTTT.

This clone was seen a few times. The gene calls are TRBV7-9 and TRBJ1-3; D remains unclear. This CDR3 region has 17 residues. The ends were cut back, 1 base at V and 0 bases at J, with 13 bases in the middle. The V gene's germline CDR1 is SEHNR and CDR2 FQNEAQ (reference sequence). Written as DNA, the CDR3 is TGTGCCAGCAGCTTAGTATGGTCTAGCCTCTCTGGAAACACCATATATTTT. Translated: CASSLVWSSLSGNTIYF.

This clone has a handful of counts. The genes are TRBV10-3 and TRBJ2-7, with TRBD1 identical over 9 bases. J gave up 6 bases and V 5 bases, and 11 bases lay outside the gene matches. This CDR3 is 15 amino acids long. CDR1 and CDR2 from the germline V gene are ENHRY and SYGVKD. The CDR3 nucleotides read TGTGCCATCAGTTTGACCGGGACAGGGCCCGCCGAGCAGTACTTC. Amino acids: CAISLTGTGPAEQYF.

The chain uses TRBV5-1 and TRBJ1-1; D is ambiguous. V was pared by 4 bases and J by 4 bases, with 17 bases between. The CDR3 is 15 amino acids. Per the germline V gene, CDR1 is SGHRS and CDR2 is YFSETQ. DNA of the CDR3: TGCGCCAGCAGCACAACCTCGGGGAGTGTCACTGAAGCTTTCTTT. Residues: CASSTTSGSVTEAFF.

V is TRBV4-1 and J is TRBJ2-5; 7 nucleotides align to TRBD1. The DNA end is more similar to TRBJ2-7, so the J call may be wrong. Germline V CDR1 and CDR2: MGHRA, YSYEKL. The CDR3 is made up of 13 amino acids. CDR3 bases: TGCGCCAGCAGCCCCGGGACAGATTACGAGCAGTACTTC. Translation gives CASSPGTDYEQYF.

The rearrangement links TRBV7-7 to TRBJ2-5, with 14 bases matching TRBD2. J was trimmed by 5 bases and V by 5 bases; bases with no gene match: 10. This CDR3 comprises 17 residues. Germline assignment: CDR1 SSHAT and CDR2 FNYEAQ (reference sequence). CDR3 nucleotides: TGTGCCAGCAGCCTCAGACTAGCGGGAGGGCCCTCTGAGACCCAGTACTTC. Translating gives CASSLRLAGGPSETQYF.

The rearrangement uses TRBV5-1 and TRBJ1-4, with 7 bases matching TRBD1. The CDR3 consists of 15 residues. The V gene's germline CDR1 is SGHRS and CDR2 YFSETQ. J gave up 4 bases and V 1 base, and 4 bases lay outside the gene matches. The CDR3 loop reads CASSLTRQGNEKLFF. CDR3 DNA sequence: TGCGCCAGCAGCTTGACCCGACAGGGTAATGAAAAACTGTTTTTT.

The J gene is TRBJ2-5, the V gene TRBV6-5, with D possibly being TRBD2 (5 bases). CDR1 is MNHEY and CDR2 is SVGAGI in the germline V gene. CDR3 length: 14 amino acids. V gave up 4 bases and J gave up 5 bases, with 14 bases separating them. The CDR3 here is CASSSRSGSETQYF. Here the CDR3 DNA reads TGTGCCAGCAGTTCTCGATCGGGGTCGGAGACCCAGTACTTC.

The chain combines TRBV5-8 with TRBJ1-1, with TRBD1 as a possible D gene (5 bases). The CDR3 contains 15 residues. V gave up 2 bases and J gave up 5 bases, with 16 bases separating them. Looked up from germline, CDR1 is SGHTS and CDR2 is YDEGEE. CDR3 in amino acids: CASSLISGGGTEAFF. The CDR3 bases are TGTGCCAGCAGCTTAATTTCGGGGGGAGGAACTGAAGCTTTCTTT. Complete variable domain (other parts from reference TRBV5-8 and TRBJ1-1): EAGVTQSPTHLIKTRGQQATLRCSPISGHTSVYWYQQALGLGLQFLLWYDEGEERNRGNFPPRFSGRQFPNYSSELNVNALELEDSALYLCASSLISGGGTEAFFGQGTRLTVV.

V is TRBV6-6 and J is TRBJ1-2; D is possibly TRBD1 (5 bases). The ends were cut back, 6 bases at V and 4 bases at J, with 15 bases in the middle. Germline V gene lookup returns CDR1 MNHNY and CDR2 SVGAGI (reference sequence). The CDR3 has 14 residues. In DNA form, the CDR3 reads TGTGCCAGCAGCCCTGGGGGTATCCCCTATGGCTACACCTTC. This sequence encodes CASSPGGIPYGYTF.

Written as DNA, the CDR3 is TGTGCCAGCAGCGCACGGACGGACAATGAGCAGTTCTTC. Amino acids: CASSARTDNEQFF. The chain has TRBV7-3 and TRBJ2-1; D is unresolved. The V gene lost 5 bases and the J gene lost 5 bases, with 10 bases spanning the gap. Per the germline V gene, CDR1 is SGHTA and CDR2 is FQGTGA. The CDR3 has 13 amino acids.

Here the CDR3 reads CAWSVLGGQGEAFF. CDR3 coding DNA: TGTGCCTGGAGTGTACTGGGAGGGCAGGGAGAAGCTTTCTTT. The genes are TRBV30 and TRBJ1-1; TRBD1 is a possible D gene (5 bases). The germline V gene encodes CDR1 GTSNPN and CDR2 SVGIG (reference sequence). V was pared by 0 bases and J by 8 bases, with 16 bases between. CDR3 length: 14 residues.

The CDR3 coding sequence is TGTGCCAGCAGCCAAGTGGCCCACGGGGAGCTGTTTTTT. Translating it yields CASSQVAHGELFF. This rearrangement joins TRBV14 to TRBJ2-2; no definite D call. CDR1 and CDR2 from the germline V gene are SGHDN and FVKESK. The CDR3 contains 13 residues. V lost 1 base, J lost 7 bases, and 7 bases lay in between.

The chain carries TRBV5-4 and TRBJ2-2; TRBD2 matches at 10 bases. Trimming removed 3 bases from V and 5 bases from J; junction bases left unmatched: 10. The CDR3 sequence is 17 residues long. Germline CDR1 is SGHNT and CDR2 is YYREEE (reference sequence). The CDR3 DNA is TGTGCCAGCAGCTGGGGGACTCGAGCGGGAGGGACCGGGGAGCTGTTTTTT. It encodes CASSWGTRAGGTGELFF.